These 15 T cell receptor beta chains were all obtained from the same sample, sequenced in a study of a mutant IDH1 vaccine in newly diagnosed glioma. The protocol was immunoSEQ multiplex PCR, while the TCRdb copy is restricted to in-frame clones and leaves out a portion. The sample holds around 31,000 clones, about 80% seen once. No antigens are known for them. The sample's time point: week 35, safety follow-up. Vaccinated patients received 300 ug of mutant IDH1 20-mer peptide per dose, with topical imiquimod. Sequencing was performed on PBMCs, taken from a glioma patient whose treatment included an IDH1 peptide vaccine. These receptor sequences come from a young man with glioma.

V and J are TRBV6-1 and TRBJ2-5; tentatively, D is TRBD1 (5 bases). CDR3 length equals 15 residues. Trimming left V 5 bases short and J 6 bases short, with 19 bases between. Germline values: CDR1 MNHNS, CDR2 SASEGT. The CDR3 DNA follows: TGTGCCAGCAGTCCTCTCCCGACAGACGGACAGACCCAGTACTTC. Its translation is CASSPLPTDGQTQYF.

This chain uses TRBV25-1 with TRBJ1-2, with D unresolved. The CDR3 runs 11 residues. V dropped 6 bases and J dropped 6 bases, with 8 bases sitting between them. Germline V gene sequence: CDR1 MGHDK, CDR2 SYGVNS. The CDR3 here is CASRFEDGYTF. The DNA for the CDR3 is TGTGCCAGCAGATTTGAGGATGGCTACACCTTC.

This clone was seen a single time. The J gene is TRBJ2-7, the V gene TRBV30; D not certain. Germline V gene lookup returns CDR1 GTSNPN and CDR2 SVGIG (reference sequence). The ends were cut back, 3 bases at V and 0 bases at J, with 9 bases in the middle. This CDR3 has 13 amino acids. CDR3 loop: CAWSLGISYEQYF. CDR3 coding DNA: TGTGCCTGGAGCCTCGGTATCTCCTACGAGCAGTACTTC.

V and J are TRBV7-2 and TRBJ2-7; TRBD1 matches 11 bases. Germline loops: CDR1 SGHTA, CDR2 FQGNSA. The V and J ends lost 3 bases and 3 bases, in that order; junction bases with no gene match: 4. The CDR3 sequence is 15 residues long. The CDR3 DNA reads TGTGCCAGCAGCTTGGGACAGGGGGGACTCTACGAGCAGTACTTC. Protein sequence: CASSLGQGGLYEQYF.

The chain joins TRBV19 to TRBJ2-7, with D unclear. Germline CDR1 is LNHDA and CDR2 is SQIVND (reference sequence). The CDR3 is 12 residues long. The V end lost 4 bases, the J end lost 0 bases, and 4 bases lay between the germline ends. The CDR3 DNA follows: TGTGCCAGTAGTAGGGACTCCTACGAGCAGTACTTC. It translates to CASSRDSYEQYF.

CDR3 nucleotides: TGTGCCAGCAGTCTCGTACCCCCGGACGGCTACTCTGGAAACACCATATATTTT. Translation: CASSLVPPDGYSGNTIYF. The V call is TRBV2, the J call TRBJ1-3; D remains unclear. Trimming pared 5 bases from V and 0 bases from J, leaving 20 bases between. CDR1 and CDR2 from the germline V gene are SNHLY and FYNNEI. This CDR3 contains 18 residues.

The chain links TRBV10-3 to TRBJ1-3; no definite D call. V lost 3 bases and J lost 0, with 9 bases in between. Germline lookup yields CDR1 ENHRY and CDR2 SYGVKD. The CDR3 is 15 amino acids. The CDR3 sequence: CAISDPRSSGNTIYF. The CDR3 DNA is TGTGCCATCAGTGACCCCCGTAGCTCTGGAAACACCATATATTTT.

V usage is TRBV6-5 and J usage is TRBJ2-3; D possibly corresponds to TRBD2 (6 bases). The CDR3 covers 14 residues. Germline CDR1 MNHEY, CDR2 SVGAGI. V lost 1 base, J lost 4 bases, and 9 bases lay in between. The CDR3 sequence is CASSYFGRADTQYF. The CDR3 nucleotides read TGTGCCAGCAGTTACTTCGGGAGAGCAGATACGCAGTATTTT.

The chain links TRBV4-2 to TRBJ2-7; the D gene is possibly TRBD1 (6 bases). Germline V gene data show CDR1 as LGHNA and CDR2 as YNFKEQ. The V end was cut by 4 bases, the J end by 2 bases, with 18 bases between. The CDR3 spans 16 residues. The CDR3 DNA is TGTGCCAGCAGCCGACGGGACACAGAAGCCGCCTACGAGCAGTACTTC. Its translation is CASSRRDTEAAYEQYF.

The chain recombines TRBV6-6 with TRBJ1-5; D is unclear. The CDR3 extends over 13 amino acids. CDR1 MNHNY and CDR2 SVGAGI come from the germline V gene (reference sequence). The V end lost 1 base, the J end lost 4 bases, and 5 bases lay between the germline ends. This CDR3 reads CASSYFRNQPQHF. The CDR3 DNA follows: TGTGCCAGCAGTTACTTCCGGAATCAGCCCCAGCATTTT.

The genes are TRBV19 and TRBJ1-1; D remains ambiguous. The V end lost 1 base, the J end lost 0 bases, and 12 bases lay between the germline ends. The CDR3 runs 16 residues. Looked up from germline, CDR1 is LNHDA and CDR2 is SQIVND (reference sequence). CDR3 in DNA: TGTGCCAGTAGTATAGGTTTTTGGCAGATGAACACTGAAGCTTTCTTT. This codes for CASSIGFWQMNTEAFF. The entire variable domain, with the rest obtained from reference TRBV19 and TRBJ1-1, is as follows: DGGITQSPKYLFRKEGQNVTLSCEQNLNHDAMYWYRQDPGQGLRLIYYSQIVNDFQKGDIAEGYSVSREKKESFPLTVTSAQKNPTAFYLCASSIGFWQMNTEAFFGQGTRLTVV.

The chain has TRBV14 and TRBJ2-7, with D possibly TRBD1 on 6 matching bases. V was shortened by 4 bases and J by 2 bases, with 18 bases between the two germline ends. The CDR3 has 16 amino acids. Looked up from germline, CDR1 is SGHDN and CDR2 is FVKESK. Written as DNA, the CDR3 is TGTGCCAGCAGCCGGGATCGGACAGCAATTCCCTACGAGCAGTACTTC. This encodes CASSRDRTAIPYEQYF. Full variable domain (remainder filled in from reference TRBV14 and TRBJ2-7): EAGVTQFPSHSVIEKGQTVTLRCDPISGHDNLYWYRRVMGKEIKFLLHFVKESKQDESGMPNNRFLAERTGGTYSTLKVQPAELEDSGVYFCASSRDRTAIPYEQYFGPGTRLTVT.

The chain employs TRBV7-2 and TRBJ1-3; D is uncertain. Germline loops: CDR1 SGHTA, CDR2 FQGNSA. Between the trimmed V and J ends, which lost 5 bases and 0 bases, there was a span of 14 bases. CDR3 length: 16 residues. Here the CDR3 DNA reads TGTGCCAGCAGCCTTCTCTCGACGCACTCTGGAAACACCATATATTTT. Its protein is CASSLLSTHSGNTIYF.

This chain links TRBV27 with TRBJ2-1; weak D call: TRBD2 (6 bases). Germline CDR1 reads MNHEY; CDR2 reads SMNVEV (reference sequence). The V gene lost 5 bases and the J gene lost 7 bases, with 24 bases spanning the gap. There are 17 residues in the CDR3. The CDR3 loop reads CASSGFGGRSYGNEQFF. CDR3 bases: TGTGCCAGCAGTGGATTTGGAGGGAGGTCTTACGGGAATGAGCAGTTCTTC.

This rearrangement joins TRBV5-1 to TRBJ2-1; 7 nucleotides agree with TRBD2. Trimming took 6 bases from V and 6 from J; bases not matched to a gene: 9. Germline-derived CDR1 and CDR2 are SGHRS and YFSETQ. CDR3 length: 14 residues. The CDR3 here is CASKGGSGGNEQFF. The DNA for the CDR3 is TGCGCCAGCAAAGGCGGGAGTGGAGGCAATGAGCAGTTCTTC.